The T cell receptor (beta chain) described here comes from a study of T cell responses to AZD1222 COVID-19 vaccine. As for the study in general: Some second doses came at about 4 weeks and others at about 12 weeks; these were pooled. Findings and caveats of the study: Of the AZD1222 recipients, only 5 to 7 were seropositive at baseline. Females outnumbered males among donors, who were mostly white British; clonal diversity was possibly underestimated.

The trim removed 0 bases at V and 5 bases at J, leaving 4 bases unmatched. In germline, CDR1 is SEHNR, CDR2 FQNEAQ (reference sequence). This CDR3 has 16 amino acids. Produced via immunoSEQ multiplex PCR; TCRdb's table is partial and in-frame only. The sample contains 100,000 to 150,000 clones, about nine tenths of which appear only once. This clone showed up just a few times. The antigen is not known. The gene calls are TRBV7-9 and TRBJ2-1; 10 positions agree with TRBD2. The sequence was obtained from an adult in good health. The starting material was peripheral blood, obtained on day 0 of AZD1222 vaccination. DNA of the CDR3: TGTGCCAGCAGCTTAGCCCTAGCGGGGGCCCACAATGAGCAGTTCTTC. Translating it yields CASSLALAGAHNEQFF.